Each of the 19 T cell receptor beta chains below was sequenced from the same sample in a study of post-analysis software for immune sequencing data. Study-level points and caveats: About five TRBV segments, including TRBV5-6, TRBV5-1 and TRBV20-1, were more frequent in patients than controls.

Libraries were made from TCR beta cDNA, and they carried unique molecular identifiers. TCRdb redid the calling of the PCR reads with MiXCR, one entry per CDR3 protein. The top ten clones hold about an eighth of a sample with a few hundred thousand distinct CDR3 sequences, roughly 36% of them seen once. Their cognate antigens are unknown. The sequenced material came from blood. Receptors originate from a girl under 18 with multiple sclerosis.

This clonotype was seen just once. The rearrangement uses TRBV29-1 and TRBJ2-5; D remains ambiguous. The J call could be wrong; TRBJ2-7 is a better fit for the DNA end. The germline gives CDR1 SQVTM, CDR2 ANQGSEA. The CDR3 has 12 amino acids. For the CDR3, the DNA is TGCAGCGTTGTGGGTGAGGTCTACGAGCAGTACTTC. It is translated as CSVVGEVYEQYF.

This clonotype was seen only a few times. The CDR3 DNA reads TGTGCCAGCAGCTCCGGTCGGGGGGTTGGCACAGATACGCAGTATTTT. Translating it yields CASSSGRGVGTDTQYF. The genes are TRBV7-2 and TRBJ2-3, with 7 bases aligning to TRBD2. Trimming removed 4 bases from V and 1 base from J; junction bases left unmatched: 8. This CDR3 comprises 16 residues. Germline V gives CDR1 SGHTA, CDR2 FQGNSA. Looking up the rest from reference TRBV7-2 and TRBJ2-3 gives the full variable domain: GAGVSQSPSNKVTEKGKDVELRCDPISGHTALYWYRQSLGQGLEFLIYFQGNSAPDKSGLPSDRFSAERTGGSVSTLTIQRTQQEDSAVYLCASSSGRGVGTDTQYFGPGTRLTVL.

This sequence joins TRBV4-1 and TRBJ2-5; the D gene is possibly TRBD2 (6 bases). This CDR3 has 17 residues. The germline V gene encodes CDR1 MGHRA and CDR2 YSYEKL. Trimming stripped 1 base from V and 5 bases from J, with 20 bases between. The CDR3 bases are TGCGCCAGCAGCCAAGTCGGGGGTTGGGCCCAAAGGGAGACCCAGTACTTC. This translates into CASSQVGGWAQRETQYF.

A few counts support this clonotype. An end of the junction differs from the germline gene, which may be a read error. The chain is built from TRBV28 and TRBJ1-2; 8 positions agree with TRBD1. The CDR3 extends over 16 amino acids. Per the germline V gene, CDR1 is MDHEN and CDR2 is SYDVKM. The CDR3 loop is CATSLGGQGKGYGYTF. CDR3 bases: TGTGCCACCAGTTTGGGAGGACAGGGTAAAGGGTATGGCTACACCTTC.

This clonotype was observed a few times. The V call is TRBV6-2 or TRBV6-3, the J call TRBJ2-7; unclear D gene. Trimming removed 7 bases from V and 2 bases from J, with 12 bases in between. The CDR3 is 13 amino acids. Germline loops: CDR1 MNHEY, CDR2 SVGEGT. CDR3 loop: CASTPSGTYEQYF. As DNA, the CDR3 is TGTGCCAGCACGCCATCAGGAACCTACGAGCAGTACTTC.

This rearrangement joins TRBV7-9 to TRBJ1-2; D not certain. Germline CDR1 is SEHNR and CDR2 is FQNEAQ (reference sequence). The germline V and J ends were trimmed by 1 base and 4 bases, with 10 bases remaining between them. The CDR3 runs 14 residues. For the CDR3, the DNA is TGTGCCAGCAGCTTAGTCCCCCAGTCCTATGGCTACACCTTC. Translated: CASSLVPQSYGYTF. The full variable domain, in which reference TRBV7-9 and TRBJ1-2 provide the parts outside the CDR3, is DTGVSQNPRHKITKRGQNVTFRCDPISEHNRLYWYRQTLGQGPEFLTYFQNEAQLEKSRLLSDRFSAERPKGSFSTLEIQRTEQGDSAMYLCASSLVPQSYGYTFGSGTRLTVV.

This clonotype was seen ten or more times. The chain links TRBV15 to TRBJ2-7; D might be TRBD2 (5 bases). Trimming stripped 0 bases from V and 3 bases from J, with 6 bases between. In germline, CDR1 is LNHNV, CDR2 YYDKDF (reference sequence). The CDR3 runs 13 residues. The CDR3 nucleotides read TGTGCCACCAGCAGAGACGGGGACTACGAGCAGTACTTC. Its protein is CATSRDGDYEQYF.

This clonotype was observed a handful of times. The chain is built from TRBV2 and TRBJ1-5, with D possibly being TRBD1 (6 bases). Trimming cost V 7 bases and J 7 bases, with 17 bases left between them. The CDR3 consists of 14 residues. In germline, CDR1 is SNHLY, CDR2 FYNNEI. CDR3 residues: CASNEGGGRQPQHF. In nucleotides, the CDR3 is TGTGCCAGCAACGAGGGGGGGGGACGGCAGCCCCAGCATTTT. Drawing the rest from reference TRBV2 and TRBJ1-5, the complete variable domain is EPEVTQTPSHQVTQMGQEVILRCVPISNHLYFYWYRQILGQKVEFLVSFYNNEISEKSEIFDDQFSVERPDGSNFTLKIRSTKLEDSAMYFCASNEGGGRQPQHFGDGTRLSIL.

This rearrangement joins TRBV14 to TRBJ2-6, with TRBD1 matching over 8 bases. The CDR3 runs 20 residues. Trimming removed 0 bases from V and 1 base from J; junction bases left unmatched: 11. Germline lookup yields CDR1 SGHDN and CDR2 FVKESK. DNA for the CDR3: TGTGCCAGCAGCCAAGATCGTAATCCAGGGGGCGGGTCTGGGGCCAACGTCCTGACTTTC. Amino acid sequence: CASSQDRNPGGGSGANVLTF. The full variable domain, rest sourced from reference TRBV14 and TRBJ2-6, is EAGVTQFPSHSVIEKGQTVTLRCDPISGHDNLYWYRRVMGKEIKFLLHFVKESKQDESGMPNNRFLAERTGGTYSTLKVQPAELEDSGVYFCASSQDRNPGGGSGANVLTFGAGSRLTVL.

A few counts support this clonotype. The V and J genes are TRBV2 and TRBJ1-6; 9 bases match TRBD1. Germline V gene sequence: CDR1 SNHLY, CDR2 FYNNEI. The CDR3 loop spans 12 amino acids. The V segment lost 10 bases and the J segment 9 bases; nucleotides outside the gene matches: 4. The DNA for the CDR3 is TGTGCCACTGGGACAGGGCCTTCACCCCTCCACTTT. It specifies CATGTGPSPLHF.

The CDR3 region is CASSPWRGGNQPQHF. Here the CDR3 DNA reads TGTGCCAGCAGTCCCTGGAGGGGGGGCAATCAGCCCCAGCATTTT. This rearrangement joins TRBV12-3 or TRBV12-4 to TRBJ1-5, with D possibly being TRBD1 (6 bases). The CDR3 runs to 15 residues. V dropped 5 bases and J dropped 2 bases, with 13 bases sitting between them.

The CDR3 DNA follows: TGTGCCAGCAGCCAATTTGGGGACTATGGCTACACCTTC. Translated, it gives CASSQFGDYGYTF. The chain carries TRBV3-1 and TRBJ1-2; no clear D gene. The CDR3 is 13 residues long. Germline loops: CDR1 LGHDT, CDR2 YNNKEL (reference sequence). The ends were cut back, 2 bases at V and 3 bases at J, with 7 bases in the middle.

This clonotype was found a few times. The chain links TRBV9 to TRBJ1-1, with TRBD1 as a possible D gene (6 bases). The CDR3 is 13 amino acids. Germline assignment: CDR1 SGDLS and CDR2 YYNGEE. V lost 0 bases to trimming and J lost 6 bases, with 9 bases between them. The CDR3 is CASSVEGGSEAFF. DNA of the CDR3: TGTGCCAGCAGCGTAGAGGGGGGTTCTGAAGCTTTCTTT.

The rearrangement uses TRBV20-1 and TRBJ2-1, with TRBD1 matching over 9 bases. J gave up 3 bases and V 2 bases, and 5 bases lay outside the gene matches. The germline V gene encodes CDR1 DFQATT and CDR2 SNEGSKA (reference sequence). This CDR3 contains 15 residues. Here the CDR3 DNA reads TGCAGTGCTAGACCCGGGACAGGGTACTACAATGAGCAGTTCTTC. Encoded protein: CSARPGTGYYNEQFF.

The chain is built from TRBV20-1 and TRBJ1-5; 8 nucleotides align to TRBD1. CDR1 is DFQATT and CDR2 is SNEGSKA in the germline V gene (reference sequence). There are 18 residues in the CDR3. With V trimmed by 6 bases and J by 0 bases, 16 bases remained unmatched. CDR3 DNA sequence: TGCAGTGCGCCGGACAGGGCCACCGCGGGCTATAGCAATCAGCCCCAGCATTTT. This gives the protein CSAPDRATAGYSNQPQHF.

The CDR3 region is CASSEGGTNTGELFF. Written as DNA, the CDR3 is TGTGCCAGCAGTGAGGGAGGGACCAACACCGGGGAGCTGTTTTTT. V gene TRBV25-1 combines with J gene TRBJ2-2; 7 bases map to TRBD2. The V gene's germline CDR1 is MGHDK and CDR2 SYGVNS. The junction had 3 bases not matched to a gene; V was cut back by 3 bases and J by 2 bases. CDR3 length: 15 residues.

A few counts support this clonotype. The chain combines TRBV27 with TRBJ2-3, with D possibly being TRBD1 or TRBD2 (7 bases each). Per the germline V gene, CDR1 is MNHEY and CDR2 is SMNVEV (reference sequence). CDR3 length: 15 amino acids. Trimming left V 10 bases short and J 3 bases short, with 20 bases between. The CDR3 DNA sequence: TGTGCCACGGGGAGGGGGACAGCGCTTACAGATACGCAGTATTTT. Translated: CATGRGTALTDTQYF.

This clonotype was seen only a few times. The chain joins TRBV12-5 to TRBJ1-1; 9 bases match TRBD1. Trimming took 1 base from V and 2 from J; bases not matched to a gene: 2. CDR1 is LGHNT and CDR2 is FRNRAP in the germline V gene. This CDR3 region has 15 residues. DNA of the CDR3: TGTGCTAGTGGTTTGGGGACAGGGGTTAACACTGAAGCTTTCTTT. It encodes CASGLGTGVNTEAFF.

The chain is built from TRBV6-5 and TRBJ1-1, with no clear D. The germline CDR1 and CDR2 sequences are MNHEY and SVGAGI. Trimming pared 1 base from V and 1 base from J, leaving 4 bases between. The CDR3 covers 13 residues. In nucleotides, the CDR3 is TGTGCCAGCAGTTACTATGGGAACACTGAAGCTTTCTTT. Translation gives CASSYYGNTEAFF.